This T cell receptor (beta chain) was profiled in a study of cytotoxic CD8 clonotypes in ibrutinib-treated CLL. The authors obtained around 2 micrograms of genomic DNA from cryopreserved PBMCs for TCR beta libraries. Broader study findings: Samples were collected at differing times from sustained-remission and progressing patients. Public clonotypes, an uncommon group, contracted or remained stable on treatment. Clonality increased at ibrutinib response and stayed stable in sustained remission. At progression, however, it fell back toward baseline.

This clone was detected only a few times. Its antigen remains unidentified. Data came from immunoSEQ multiplex PCR; TCRdb stores just in-frame clones and leaves some out. The repertoire holds 75,000 to 80,000 clones, roughly 85% seen once, with more than 35% in the top ten. The CDR3 is made up of 12 amino acids. CDR1 is MNHEY and CDR2 is SVGAGI in the germline V gene. Trimming pared 6 bases from V and 2 bases from J, leaving 8 bases between. The chain joins TRBV6-5 to TRBJ2-7; D remains ambiguous. This receptor was identified in a human donor with chronic lymphocytic leukemia. The sequencing here drew on PBMCs, taken after 24 months of ibrutinib treatment. The DNA for the CDR3 is TGTGCCAGCAGCCCCGGGCCCTACGAGCAGTACTTC. Its protein is CASSPGPYEQYF.